These 9 T cell receptor beta chains were sequenced from one sample in a study of cytomegalovirus exposure and HLA in healthy donors. PCR amplification relied on 60 Vbeta primers (plus 13 Jbeta primers). This table comes from immunoSEQ multiplex PCR, and its TCRdb copy is limited to in-frame clones, with some not included. The sample lists about 120,000 clones, around 77% seen once, with 11% in the top ten. Sequencing was carried out using PBMCs. The receptors here all came from a man aged 35 to 55 in good health and CMV-seropositive.

This clone has a single count. The V and J genes are TRBV5-8 and TRBJ2-5, with TRBD2 matching over 10 bases. CDR3 size: 16 residues. V dropped 8 bases and J dropped 4; count of bases not matched to a gene: 14. Looked up from germline, CDR1 is SGHTS and CDR2 is YDEGEE. The CDR3 here is CASLSGGTSVGETQYF. The CDR3 nucleotides read TGTGCCAGTTTATCTGGCGGGACTAGCGTAGGAGAGACCCAGTACTTC.

The gene calls are TRBV4-1 and TRBJ2-7, with D tentatively TRBD2 (6 bases). Trimming stripped 0 bases from V and 4 bases from J, with 13 bases between. From germline, CDR1 is MGHRA and CDR2 YSYEKL. This CDR3 has 15 amino acids. CDR3 amino acids: CASSQDSSASYEQYF. CDR3 in DNA: TGCGCCAGCAGCCAAGATTCTAGCGCCTCGTACGAGCAGTACTTC.

The chain uses TRBV6-4 and TRBJ2-6; D might be TRBD2 (5 bases). Germline CDR1 reads MRHNA; CDR2 reads SNTAGT. V was cut by 3 bases and J by 4 bases, with 19 bases left in between. The CDR3 spans 18 residues. CDR3 sequence reads: CASSDGADSGFGANVLTF. CDR3 coding DNA: TGTGCCAGCAGTGATGGAGCGGACTCCGGTTTCGGGGCCAACGTCCTGACTTTC.

The V and J genes are TRBV5-3 and TRBJ2-1; a possible D gene is TRBD2 (7 bases). TRBV5-3 is placed among ORFs of uncertain function. Trimming removed 1 base from V and 0 bases from J, with 17 bases in between. CDR3 length equals 18 residues. The CDR3 spells CARSLLLGRGASYNEQFF. The CDR3 DNA is TGTGCCAGAAGCTTGCTTTTGGGACGGGGGGCCTCCTACAATGAGCAGTTCTTC.

The V and J genes are TRBV19 and TRBJ1-5; 7 bases line up with TRBD1. The CDR3 is 14 amino acids. V was clipped by 5 bases and J by 6 bases; unmatched bases: 7. Looked up from germline, CDR1 is LNHDA and CDR2 is SQIVND (reference sequence). DNA of the CDR3: TGTGCCAGTAGTGATCACAGGGGTGGTCAGCCCCAGCATTTT. It codes for CASSDHRGGQPQHF.

The chain links TRBV9 to TRBJ2-7, with D possibly matching TRBD1 (5 bases). The germline gives CDR1 SGDLS, CDR2 YYNGEE. Trimming removed 0 bases from V and 3 bases from J, with 10 bases in between. This CDR3 contains 14 residues. CDR3 residues: CASSVGQGNYEQYF. CDR3 DNA: TGTGCCAGCAGCGTAGGCCAGGGCAACTACGAGCAGTACTTC.

This clone appeared a few times. V gene TRBV6-5 combines with J gene TRBJ2-7; 7 bases align to TRBD1. Germline CDR1 and CDR2: MNHEY and SVGAGI. The CDR3 runs 15 residues. Germline trimming cut 2 bases from V and 0 bases from J; bases unmatched to any gene: 4. The DNA of the CDR3 is TGTGCCAGCAGTTACACCGGGGACAGCTCCTACGAGCAGTACTTC. Protein product: CASSYTGDSSYEQYF.

In this sample, this clone turned up a few times. The chain carries TRBV28 and TRBJ2-5; weak D call: TRBD2 (5 bases). Germline V lookup: CDR1 MDHEN, CDR2 SYDVKM. Trimming pared 6 bases from V and 9 bases from J, leaving 20 bases between. The CDR3 runs to 14 residues. CDR3 residues: CASRTPGSHRAQYF. DNA for the CDR3: TGTGCCAGCAGAACACCGGGATCACACCGGGCCCAGTACTTC.

The table lists this clone with a count of one. The chain recombines TRBV7-6 with TRBJ2-2; TRBD1 agrees at 8 bases. The CDR3 spans 16 residues. V dropped 1 base and J dropped 2; count of bases not matched to a gene: 3. In germline, CDR1 is SGHVS, CDR2 FNYEAQ. The CDR3 sequence: CASSLGTGRNTGELFF. CDR3 nucleotides: TGTGCCAGCAGCTTAGGGACAGGGCGAAACACCGGGGAGCTGTTTTTT. The full variable domain, rest sourced from reference TRBV7-6 and TRBJ2-2, is GAGVSQSPRYKVTKRGQDVALRCDPISGHVSLYWYRQALGQGPEFLTYFNYEAQQDKSGLPNDRFSAERPEGSISTLTIQRTEQRDSAMYRCASSLGTGRNTGELFFGEGSRLTVL.